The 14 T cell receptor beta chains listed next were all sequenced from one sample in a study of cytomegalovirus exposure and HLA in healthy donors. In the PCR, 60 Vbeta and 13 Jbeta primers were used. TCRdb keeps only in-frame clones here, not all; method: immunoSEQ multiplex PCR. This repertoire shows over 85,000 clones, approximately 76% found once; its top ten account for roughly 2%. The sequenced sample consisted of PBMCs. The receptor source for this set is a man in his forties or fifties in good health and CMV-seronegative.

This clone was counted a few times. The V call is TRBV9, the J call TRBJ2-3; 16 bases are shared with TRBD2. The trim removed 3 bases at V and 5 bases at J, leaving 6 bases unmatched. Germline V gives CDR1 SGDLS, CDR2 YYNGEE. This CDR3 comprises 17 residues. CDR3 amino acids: CASSAGLAGGLGDTQYF. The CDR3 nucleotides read TGTGCCAGCAGCGCGGGACTAGCGGGAGGGCTTGGAGATACGCAGTATTTT.

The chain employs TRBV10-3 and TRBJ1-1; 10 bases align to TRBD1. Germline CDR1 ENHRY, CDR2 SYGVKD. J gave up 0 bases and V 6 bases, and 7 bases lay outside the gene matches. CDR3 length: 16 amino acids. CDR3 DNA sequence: TGTGCCATCAGGGGTGGGACAGGGGACATGAACACTGAAGCTTTCTTT. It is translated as CAIRGGTGDMNTEAFF.

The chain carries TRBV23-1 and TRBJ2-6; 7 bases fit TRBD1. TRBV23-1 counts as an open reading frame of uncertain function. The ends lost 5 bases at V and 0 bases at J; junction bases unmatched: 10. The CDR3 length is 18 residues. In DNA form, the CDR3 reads TGCGCCAGCAGTAAGCAGGACGACAGGGCCTCTGGGGCCAACGTCCTGACTTTC. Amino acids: CASSKQDDRASGANVLTF.

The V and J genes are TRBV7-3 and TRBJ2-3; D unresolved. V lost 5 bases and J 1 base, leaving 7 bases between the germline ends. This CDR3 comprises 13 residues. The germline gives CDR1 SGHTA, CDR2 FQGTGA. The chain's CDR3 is CASSPPGTDTQYF. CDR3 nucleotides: TGTGCCAGCAGCCCCCCCGGCACAGATACGCAGTATTTT.

CDR3 amino acids: CASSYATGGASPLHF. Written as DNA, the CDR3 is TGTGCCAGCAGTTACGCCACAGGGGGGGCTTCACCCCTCCACTTT. The rearrangement links TRBV6-5 to TRBJ1-6; TRBD1 agrees at 8 bases. The V and J ends lost 2 bases and 9 bases, in that order; junction bases with no gene match: 6. Germline V lookup: CDR1 MNHEY, CDR2 SVGAGI. The CDR3 consists of 15 residues.

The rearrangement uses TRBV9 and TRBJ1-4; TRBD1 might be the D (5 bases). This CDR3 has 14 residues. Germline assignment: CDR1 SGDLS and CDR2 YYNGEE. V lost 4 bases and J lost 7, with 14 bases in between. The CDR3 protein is CASSSRARSEKLFF. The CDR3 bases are TGTGCCAGCAGCAGCAGGGCCCGTAGTGAAAAACTGTTTTTT.

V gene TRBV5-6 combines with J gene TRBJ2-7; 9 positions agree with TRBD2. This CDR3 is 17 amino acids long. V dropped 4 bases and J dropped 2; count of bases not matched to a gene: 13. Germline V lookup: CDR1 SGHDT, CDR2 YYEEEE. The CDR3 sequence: CASSPRGSGRLTYEQYF. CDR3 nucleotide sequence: TGTGCCAGCAGCCCCCGCGGGAGCGGGAGGCTCACCTACGAGCAGTACTTC. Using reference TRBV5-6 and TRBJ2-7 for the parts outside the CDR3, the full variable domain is DAGVTQSPTHLIKTRGQQVTLRCSPKSGHDTVSWYQQALGQGPQFIFQYYEEEERQRGNFPDRFSGHQFPNYSSELNVNALLLGDSALYLCASSPRGSGRLTYEQYFGPGTRLTVT.

CDR3 protein: CASSSRIAGGIDEQFF. The CDR3, as DNA: TGTGCCAGCAGCTCCCGAATAGCGGGAGGGATCGATGAGCAGTTCTTC. V gene TRBV7-9 combines with J gene TRBJ2-1; 11 bases align to TRBD2. V gave up 4 bases and J gave up 8 bases; unmatched junction bases: 10. The germline V gene encodes CDR1 SEHNR and CDR2 FQNEAQ (reference sequence). The CDR3 contains 16 residues.

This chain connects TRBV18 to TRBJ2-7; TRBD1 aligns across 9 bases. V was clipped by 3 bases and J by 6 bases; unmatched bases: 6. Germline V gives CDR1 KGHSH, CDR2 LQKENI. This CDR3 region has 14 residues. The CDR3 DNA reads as TGTGCCAGCTCACCGGACAGGGGAGCGAGCGAGCAGTACTTC. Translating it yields CASSPDRGASEQYF.

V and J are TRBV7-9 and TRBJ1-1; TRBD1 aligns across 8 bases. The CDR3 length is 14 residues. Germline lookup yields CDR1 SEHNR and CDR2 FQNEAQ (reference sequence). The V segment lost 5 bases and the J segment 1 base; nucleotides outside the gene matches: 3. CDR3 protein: CASSRQGSNTEAFF. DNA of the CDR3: TGTGCCAGCAGCCGACAGGGGTCGAACACTGAAGCTTTCTTT.

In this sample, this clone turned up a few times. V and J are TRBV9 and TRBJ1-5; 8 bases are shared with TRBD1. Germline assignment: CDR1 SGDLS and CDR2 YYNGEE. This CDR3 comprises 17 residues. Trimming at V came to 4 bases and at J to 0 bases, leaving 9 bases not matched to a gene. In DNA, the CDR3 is TGTGCCAGCAGCCAAGGACAGGGAATAAATAGCAATCAGCCCCAGCATTTT. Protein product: CASSQGQGINSNQPQHF.

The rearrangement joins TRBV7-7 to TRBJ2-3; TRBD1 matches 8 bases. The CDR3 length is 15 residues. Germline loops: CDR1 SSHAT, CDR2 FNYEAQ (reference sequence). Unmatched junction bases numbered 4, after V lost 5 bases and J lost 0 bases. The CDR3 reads CASSPGTGSTDTQYF. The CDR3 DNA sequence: TGTGCCAGCAGCCCCGGGACAGGAAGCACAGATACGCAGTATTTT.

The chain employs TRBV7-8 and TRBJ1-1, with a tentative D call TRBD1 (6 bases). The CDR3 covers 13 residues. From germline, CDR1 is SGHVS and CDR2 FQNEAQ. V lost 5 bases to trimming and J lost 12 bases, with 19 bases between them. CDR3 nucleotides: TGTGCCAGCAGCACAAACACACAGGGTATCTCTTTCTTT. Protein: CASSTNTQGISFF.

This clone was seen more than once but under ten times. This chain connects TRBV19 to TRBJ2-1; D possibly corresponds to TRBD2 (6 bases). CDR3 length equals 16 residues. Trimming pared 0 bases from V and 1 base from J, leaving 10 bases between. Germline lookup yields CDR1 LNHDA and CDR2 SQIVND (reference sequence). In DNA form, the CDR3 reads TGTGCCAGTAGTATAGATGCGGGGAGGTCCTACAATGAGCAGTTCTTC. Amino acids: CASSIDAGRSYNEQFF.